This T cell receptor beta chain emerged from a study of blood T cell repertoires in COVID-19. Whole-study context: Researchers got acute and convalescent COVID-19 samples from the United States, Italy and Spain. Sources were T cells, B-cell-depleted T cells, or PBMCs; the material itself was cDNA or gDNA.

In the original processing: Researchers report that nucleated cell counts were estimated from reference gene primer amplification. The data were produced by immunoSEQ multiplex PCR, yet TCRdb's version contains in-frame clones alone and is incomplete. The V and J calls and clone size come from that table; D and trimming were worked out from the DNA. Of fewer than 300,000 clones listed, about 73% are singletons. Germline-derived CDR1 and CDR2 are LNHDA and SQIVND (reference sequence). The ends lost 6 bases at V and 7 bases at J; junction bases unmatched: 7. The CDR3 totals 13 residues. The sequencing input was peripheral blood. This TCR was sampled from a woman aged 80 or over with acute or convalescent COVID-19. V is TRBV19 and J is TRBJ1-2; TRBD1 matches at 8 bases. The CDR3 DNA sequence: TGTGCCAGTAGCCCGACAGGGGTACGTGGCTACACCTTC. Amino acids: CASSPTGVRGYTF. The variable domain in full, completed from reference TRBV19 and TRBJ1-2, reads DGGITQSPKYLFRKEGQNVTLSCEQNLNHDAMYWYRQDPGQGLRLIYYSQIVNDFQKGDIAEGYSVSREKKESFPLTVTSAQKNPTAFYLCASSPTGVRGYTFGSGTRLTVV.